Listed below are T cell receptor beta chains from one sample, sequenced in a study of shared clonotypes between healthy human individuals. Assay used: immunoSEQ multiplex PCR; TCRdb lists only in-frame clones, some missing. Of approximately 2.1 million clones in the sample, approximately 93% were seen once. Sequenced material: naive CD4+ T cells from PBMCs. Receptor source: a man aged 18 to 35 in good health. Some clones in this sample may be carry-over from other donors' samples. CDR3s include the opening cysteine and the closing phenylalanine or tryptophan. The D gene is left open where the match is weak. A clone size is listed for some rows: how often the clone was seen (once, few, many), or a class if it is expanded.

>NA|TRBV9|TRBJ1-3|NA
CASTLDGTSGNTIYF
TGTGCCAGCACGTTGGACGGAACCTCTGGAAACACCATATATTTT
>NA|TRBV28|TRBJ1-1|NA
CASEPGGAGTEAFF
TGTGCCAGCGAACCGGGGGGCGCCGGCACTGAAGCTTTCTTT
>NA|TRBV7-8|TRBJ1-4|NA
CASSPRPQTNEKLFF
TGTGCCAGCAGCCCCAGACCCCAAACTAATGAAAAACTGTTTTTT
>NA|TRBV7-2|TRBJ2-5|NA
CASSPDEGRETQYF
TGTGCCAGCAGCCCCGATGAGGGACGAGAGACCCAGTACTTC
>NA|TRBV7-3|TRBJ2-1|TRBD2
CASSLGGSNEQFF
TGTGCCAGCAGCTTAGGCGGGAGCAATGAGCAGTTCTTC
>NA|TRBV18|TRBJ2-5|TRBD2
CASSPLAGGRGETQYF
TGTGCCAGCTCACCGCTAGCGGGAGGGCGTGGTGAGACCCAGTACTTC
>NA|TRBV7-3|TRBJ2-7|NA
CASSLKGGEQYF
TGTGCCAGCAGCTTAAAAGGCGGGGAGCAGTACTTC
>NA|TRBV6-6|TRBJ1-5|TRBD1
CASSYGTGDQPQHF
TGTGCCAGCAGTTACGGGACAGGGGACCAGCCCCAGCATTTT
>NA|TRBV6-6|TRBJ1-1|NA
CASSYSLNTEAFF
TGTGCCAGCAGTTACTCCCTGAACACTGAAGCTTTCTTT
>once|TRBV10-1|TRBJ2-1|TRBD2
CASSVGGSANEQFF
TGCGCCAGCAGTGTCGGCGGGAGTGCAAATGAGCAGTTCTTC